This paragraph covers one T cell receptor beta chain sequence. It lacks a known antigen. The sample holds no much larger clone one base away, and base qualities are not on file. The germline V gene sets CDR1 to SGHVS and CDR2 to FQNEAQ. V gives up 4 bases and J gives up 6 bases, and the segment between their germline ends measures 9 bases. The CDR3 spans 13 residues, from the cysteine through the phenylalanine. Only the CDR3 DNA stays, 39 bases, in frame from base 1. This sample stems from a study of blood T cell repertoires in COVID-19 (dated by TCRdb to the early 2020s). About the study as a whole: Samples covering the acute and convalescent phases of COVID-19 were provided by collaborators in the United States, Italy and Spain. The sample metadata nearly always contained a de-identified subject ID, COVID-19 status, age in years and sex. The material from the prospective study consisted of cDNA or gDNA derived from T cells, B-cell-depleted T cells, or PBMCs. Samples were obtained from the ongoing ImmuneRACE study (first 160 participants) and from 1,254 subjects provided by 6 global collaborators. The repertoires were made available in a free public database intended to serve as a resource for research on the immune response to SARS-CoV-2. Where available, HLA class I and class II types were obtained from metadata supplied by the sample provider rather than from assay-based typing. Deeply sampled blood TCRbeta repertoires from subjects exposed to, actively infected with, or recovered from COVID-19 were included in the dataset. What the study reported, not specific to this receptor: The amount of clinical and demographic metadata varied by source and participant and was provided uncurated.

The immunoSEQ Assay, a bias-controlled multiplex PCR, was used to amplify TCRbeta CDR3 regions from genomic DNA. The original methods were these. Nucleated cell counts per sample were estimated from amplification of reference gene primers within the assay. To quantify the absolute abundance of each unique TCRbeta CDR3 rearrangement, sequence reads were collapsed and filtered. For each sample, productive Simpson clonality was calculated as the square root of Simpson's diversity index over productive rearrangements. TCRdb took this table from immuneACCESS and kept in-frame rearrangements with V and J called. Such tables lack part of the clones; where checked against another copy, unresolved V genes explain under half of the gap, and the rest is unexplained. D and trimming were read from the DNA, whereas the V and J calls and clone size are those reported in that table. Within this sample are fewer than 250,000 clones, with 80% of them counted one time only. The leading ten clones occupy about 7.2% of the sample.

Collaborating institutions collected whole blood in K2EDTA tubes following their own protocols. For TCRbeta analysis, collaborator samples were shipped as frozen whole blood, as isolated PBMCs, or as DNA extracted from either sample type. The source of this sequence is a man in his sixties with acute or convalescent COVID-19. Sequencing was carried out using peripheral blood. The rearrangement combines TRBV7-8 with TRBJ2-2, with the D gene too uncertain to name. The CDR3 loop reads CASSWSGPGELFF. The DNA sequence follows: TGTGCCAGCAGCTGGTCCGGTCCCGGGGAGCTGTTTTTT. Outside the CDR3, residues come from the reference TRBV7-8 and TRBJ2-2 proteins, so the full variable domain is: GAGVSQSPRYKVAKRGQDVALRCDPISGHVSLFWYQQALGQGPEFLTYFQNEAQLDKSGLPSDRFFAERPEGSVSTLKIQRTQQEDSAVYLCASSWSGPGELFFGEGSRLTVL.